This T cell receptor beta chain was obtained from a study of blood T cell repertoires in COVID-19. Between the trimmed V and J ends, which lost 2 bases and 6 bases, there was a span of 19 bases. The germline gives CDR1 MNHEY, CDR2 SMNVEV (reference sequence). The CDR3 is 16 amino acids. As handled by the study authors: Estimation of nucleated cell counts relied on the amplification of reference gene primers. Sequencing was performed with immunoSEQ multiplex PCR; in TCRdb, only in-frame clones are kept and a portion is missing. That table furnishes V, J and clone size, whereas the DNA furnished D and trimming. The sample records around 170,000 clones, more than 80% being singletons.

The TCR comes from a man in his fifties who had recovered from COVID-19. Specimen: PBMCs or T cells enriched from blood (not recorded which). The chain recombines TRBV27 with TRBJ1-2; D is perhaps TRBD1 (5 bases). The CDR3 region is CASSLLSGAGGNGYTF. CDR3 DNA: TGTGCCAGCAGTTTACTTTCCGGGGCCGGGGGAAATGGCTACACCTTC.